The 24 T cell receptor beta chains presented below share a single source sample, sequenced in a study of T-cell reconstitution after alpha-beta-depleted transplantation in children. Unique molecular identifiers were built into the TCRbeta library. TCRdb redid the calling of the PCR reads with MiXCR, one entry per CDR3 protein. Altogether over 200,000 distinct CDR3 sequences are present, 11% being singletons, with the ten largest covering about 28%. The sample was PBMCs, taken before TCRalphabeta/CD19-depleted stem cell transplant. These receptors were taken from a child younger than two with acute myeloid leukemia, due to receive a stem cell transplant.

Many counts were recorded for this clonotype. The CDR3 loop reads CASSQAPGGGFGFTEAFF. CDR3 bases: TGCGCCAGCAGCCAAGCTCCAGGGGGAGGATTCGGATTCACTGAAGCTTTCTTT. The chain couples TRBV4-3 to TRBJ1-1, with 7 bases that match TRBD1. V lost 1 base and J lost 4; bases outside the gene matches: 15. The CDR3 totals 18 residues. Germline V gives CDR1 LGHNA, CDR2 YSLEER.

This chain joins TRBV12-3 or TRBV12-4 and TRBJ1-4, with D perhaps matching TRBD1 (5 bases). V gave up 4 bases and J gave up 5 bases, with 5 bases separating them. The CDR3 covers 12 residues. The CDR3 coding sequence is TGTGCCAGCAGTTGGGGCAATGAAAAACTGTTTTTT. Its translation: CASSWGNEKLFF.

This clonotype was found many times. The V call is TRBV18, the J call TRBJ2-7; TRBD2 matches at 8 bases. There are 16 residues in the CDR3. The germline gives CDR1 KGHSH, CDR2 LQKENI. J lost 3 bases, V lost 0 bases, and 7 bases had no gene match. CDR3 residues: CASSPPTGGSLYEQYF. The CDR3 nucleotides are TGTGCCAGCTCACCACCGACGGGAGGGAGCCTCTACGAGCAGTACTTC.

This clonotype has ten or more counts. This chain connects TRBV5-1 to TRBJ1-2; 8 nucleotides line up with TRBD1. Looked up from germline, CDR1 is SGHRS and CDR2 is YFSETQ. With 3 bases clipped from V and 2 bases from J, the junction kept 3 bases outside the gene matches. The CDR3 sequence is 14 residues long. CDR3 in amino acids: CASSWTGQNYGYTF. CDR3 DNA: TGCGCCAGCAGCTGGACAGGGCAAAACTATGGCTACACCTTC. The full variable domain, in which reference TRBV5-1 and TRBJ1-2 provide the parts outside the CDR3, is KAGVTQTPRYLIKTRGQQVTLSCSPISGHRSVSWYQQTPGQGLQFLFEYFSETQRNKGNFPGRFSGRQFSNSRSEMNVSTLELGDSALYLCASSWTGQNYGYTFGSGTRLTVV.

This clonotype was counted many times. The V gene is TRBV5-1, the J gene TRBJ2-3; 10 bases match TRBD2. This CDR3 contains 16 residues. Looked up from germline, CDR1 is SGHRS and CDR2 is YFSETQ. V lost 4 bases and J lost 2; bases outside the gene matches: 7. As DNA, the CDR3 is TGCGCCAGCAGCCCCTCTAGCGGGAGCACCACAGATACGCAGTATTTT. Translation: CASSPSSGSTTDTQYF.

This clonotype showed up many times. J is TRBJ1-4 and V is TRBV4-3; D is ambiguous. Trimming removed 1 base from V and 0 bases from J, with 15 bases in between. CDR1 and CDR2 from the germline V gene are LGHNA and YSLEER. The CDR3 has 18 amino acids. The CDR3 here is CASSQVLLHGATNEKLFF. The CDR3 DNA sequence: TGCGCCAGCAGCCAAGTCCTCCTCCACGGGGCAACTAATGAAAAACTGTTTTTT.

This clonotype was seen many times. This CDR3 reads CASSIVWTAYGYTF. The DNA of the CDR3 is TGTGCCAGTAGTATAGTTTGGACAGCCTATGGCTACACCTTC. V and J are TRBV19 and TRBJ1-2; TRBD1 might be the D (6 bases). Germline values: CDR1 LNHDA, CDR2 SQIVND (reference sequence). The CDR3 runs to 14 residues. V was clipped by 1 base and J by 4 bases, with 10 bases between them. Together with reference TRBV19 and TRBJ1-2, the CDR3 gives the full variable domain: DGGITQSPKYLFRKEGQNVTLSCEQNLNHDAMYWYRQDPGQGLRLIYYSQIVNDFQKGDIAEGYSVSREKKESFPLTVTSAQKNPTAFYLCASSIVWTAYGYTFGSGTRLTVV.

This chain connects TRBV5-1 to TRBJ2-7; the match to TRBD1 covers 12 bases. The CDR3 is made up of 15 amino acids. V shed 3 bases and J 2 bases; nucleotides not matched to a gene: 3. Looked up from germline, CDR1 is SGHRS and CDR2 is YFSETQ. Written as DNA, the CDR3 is TGCGCCAGCAGCTATGGGACAGGGGGCACCTACGAGCAGTACTTC. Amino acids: CASSYGTGGTYEQYF.

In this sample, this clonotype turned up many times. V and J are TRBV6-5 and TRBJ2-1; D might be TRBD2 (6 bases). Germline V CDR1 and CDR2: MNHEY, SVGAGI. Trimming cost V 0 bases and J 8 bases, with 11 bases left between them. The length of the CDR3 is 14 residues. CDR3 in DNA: TGTGCCAGCAGTTACTCGGGAGGCCGCGATGAGCAGTTCTTC. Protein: CASSYSGGRDEQFF.

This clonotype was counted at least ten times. The CDR3: CSADETGTGAYEQYF. The CDR3 region has the DNA TGCAGTGCGGACGAAACCGGGACAGGGGCCTACGAGCAGTACTTC. This chain joins TRBV20-1 and TRBJ2-7; 10 nucleotides match TRBD1. This CDR3 has 15 residues. Trimming took 6 bases from V and 2 from J; bases not matched to a gene: 10. The germline V gene encodes CDR1 DFQATT and CDR2 SNEGSKA (reference sequence).

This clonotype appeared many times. This CDR3 reads CSVTQGASEKLFF. The DNA of the CDR3 is TGCAGCGTGACACAGGGGGCATCTGAAAAACTGTTTTTT. The gene calls are TRBV29-1 and TRBJ1-4; 9 bases fit TRBD1. The CDR3 is made up of 13 amino acids. From germline, CDR1 is SQVTM and CDR2 ANQGSEA. J was trimmed by 7 bases and V by 6 bases; bases with no gene match: 6.

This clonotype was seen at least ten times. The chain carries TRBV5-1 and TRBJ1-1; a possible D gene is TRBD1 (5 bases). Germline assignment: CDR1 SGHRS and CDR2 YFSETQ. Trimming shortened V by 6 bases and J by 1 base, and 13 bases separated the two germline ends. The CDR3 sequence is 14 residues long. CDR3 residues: CASIAGIGNTEAFF. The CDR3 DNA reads TGCGCCAGCATAGCAGGGATAGGGAACACTGAAGCTTTCTTT.

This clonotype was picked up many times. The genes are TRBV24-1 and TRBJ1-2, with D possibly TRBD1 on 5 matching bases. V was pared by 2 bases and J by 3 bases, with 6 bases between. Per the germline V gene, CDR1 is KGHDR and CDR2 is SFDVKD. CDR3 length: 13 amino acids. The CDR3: CATSDSGHYGYTF. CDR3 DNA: TGTGCCACCAGTGATTCGGGACACTATGGCTACACCTTC.

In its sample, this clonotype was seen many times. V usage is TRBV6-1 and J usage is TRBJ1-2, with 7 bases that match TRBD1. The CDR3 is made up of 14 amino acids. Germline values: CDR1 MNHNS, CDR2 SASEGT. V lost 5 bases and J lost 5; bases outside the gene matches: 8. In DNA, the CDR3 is TGTGCCAGCAGTCCTGCGGGACAGTGGTATGGCTACACCTTC. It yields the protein CASSPAGQWYGYTF.

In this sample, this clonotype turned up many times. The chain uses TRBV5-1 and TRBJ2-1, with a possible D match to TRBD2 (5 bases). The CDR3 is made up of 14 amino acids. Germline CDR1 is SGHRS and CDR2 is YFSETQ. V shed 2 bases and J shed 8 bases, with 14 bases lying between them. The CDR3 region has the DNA TGCGCCAGCAGCTTTCAGCAATTCGGGGATGAGCAGTTCTTC. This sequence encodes CASSFQQFGDEQFF.

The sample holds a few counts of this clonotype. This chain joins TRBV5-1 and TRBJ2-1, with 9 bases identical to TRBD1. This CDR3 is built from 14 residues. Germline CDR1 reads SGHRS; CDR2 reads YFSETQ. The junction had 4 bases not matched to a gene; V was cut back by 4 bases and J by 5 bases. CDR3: CASSVGQGHNEQFF. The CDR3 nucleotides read TGCGCCAGCAGCGTCGGACAGGGGCACAATGAGCAGTTCTTC.

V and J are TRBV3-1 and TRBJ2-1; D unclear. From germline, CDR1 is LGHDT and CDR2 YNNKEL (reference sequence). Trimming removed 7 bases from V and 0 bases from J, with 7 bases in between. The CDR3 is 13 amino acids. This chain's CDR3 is CASILGSYNEQFF. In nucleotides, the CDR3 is TGTGCCAGCATCCTGGGCTCCTACAATGAGCAGTTCTTC.

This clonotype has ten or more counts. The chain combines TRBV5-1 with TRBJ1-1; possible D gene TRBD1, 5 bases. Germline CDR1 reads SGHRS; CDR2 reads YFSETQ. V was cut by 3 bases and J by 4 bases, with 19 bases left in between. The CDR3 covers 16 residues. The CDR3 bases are TGCGCCAGCAGCTCCCAGGTCAGGGATGGGGGCACTGAAGCTTTCTTT. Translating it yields CASSSQVRDGGTEAFF. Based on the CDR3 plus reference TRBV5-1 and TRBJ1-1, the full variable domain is KAGVTQTPRYLIKTRGQQVTLSCSPISGHRSVSWYQQTPGQGLQFLFEYFSETQRNKGNFPGRFSGRQFSNSRSEMNVSTLELGDSALYLCASSSQVRDGGTEAFFGQGTRLTVV.

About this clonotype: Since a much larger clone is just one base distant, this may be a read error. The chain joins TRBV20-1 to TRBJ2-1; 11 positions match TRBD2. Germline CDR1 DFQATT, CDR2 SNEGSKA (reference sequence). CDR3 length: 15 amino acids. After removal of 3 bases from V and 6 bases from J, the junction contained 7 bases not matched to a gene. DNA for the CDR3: TGCAGTGCTAGCCCGGGACTAGCGGTTTGCAATGAGCAGTTCTTC. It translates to CSASPGLAVCNEQFF.

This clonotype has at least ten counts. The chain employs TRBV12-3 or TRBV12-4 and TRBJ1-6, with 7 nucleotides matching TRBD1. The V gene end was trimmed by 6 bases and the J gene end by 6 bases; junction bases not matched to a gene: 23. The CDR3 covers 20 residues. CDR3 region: CASSERAQSGTQGGNSPLHF. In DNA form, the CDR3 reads TGTGCCAGCAGCGAGAGGGCTCAATCCGGGACTCAGGGGGGTAATTCACCCCTCCACTTT.

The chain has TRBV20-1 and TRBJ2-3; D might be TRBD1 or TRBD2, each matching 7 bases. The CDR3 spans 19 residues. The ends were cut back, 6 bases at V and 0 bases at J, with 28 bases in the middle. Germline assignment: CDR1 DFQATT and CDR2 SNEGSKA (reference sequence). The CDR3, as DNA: TGCAGTGCCCAGGCGGCAGGGGGAGGGCCGCGAAGGAGCACAGATACGCAGTATTTT. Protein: CSAQAAGGGPRRSTDTQYF.

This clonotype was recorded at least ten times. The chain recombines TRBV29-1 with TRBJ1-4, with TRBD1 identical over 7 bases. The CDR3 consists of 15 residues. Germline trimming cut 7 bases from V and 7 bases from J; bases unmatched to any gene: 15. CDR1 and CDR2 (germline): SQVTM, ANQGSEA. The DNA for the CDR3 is TGCAGCGCCCACCTTTTGAGGGGGCGCGGTGAAAAACTGTTTTTT. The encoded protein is CSAHLLRGRGEKLFF. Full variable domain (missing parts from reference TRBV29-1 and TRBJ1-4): SAVISQKPSRDICQRGTSLTIQCQVDSQVTMMFWYRQQPGQSLTLIATANQGSEATYESGFVIDKFPISRPNLTFSTLTVSNMSPEDSSIYLCSAHLLRGRGEKLFFGSGTQLSVL.

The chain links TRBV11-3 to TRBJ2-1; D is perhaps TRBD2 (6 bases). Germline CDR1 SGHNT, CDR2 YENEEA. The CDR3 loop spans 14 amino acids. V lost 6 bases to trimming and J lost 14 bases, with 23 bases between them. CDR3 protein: CASSPPSFRDCKFF. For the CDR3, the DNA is TGTGCCAGCAGTCCACCCTCTTTCCGGGACTGTAAGTTCTTC.

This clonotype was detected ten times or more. The CDR3 DNA sequence: TGTGCCAGCAGCGGACGGAGGCCCCCCACAGATACGCAGTATTTT. Translating gives CASSGRRPPTDTQYF. The rearrangement uses TRBV11-2 and TRBJ2-3; D perhaps matches TRBD2 (5 bases). The length of the CDR3 is 15 residues. V gave up 5 bases and J gave up 2 bases, with 14 bases separating them. Germline loops: CDR1 SGHAT, CDR2 FQNNGV.